The entry that follows covers one T cell receptor (beta chain) sequence. These data come from a study of OX40 agonist ivuxolimab in advanced cancers. Clones were sequenced by immunoSEQ multiplex PCR, and TCRdb holds only the in-frame ones, with some missing. The data contain about 50,000 clones, around 83% of them singletons. The CDR3 runs 13 residues. V shed 6 bases and J shed 0 bases, with 6 bases lying between them. The germline V gene has CDR1 SGHTA and CDR2 FQGNSA. This specimen was CD4+ or CD8+ T cells sorted from blood, taken in a trial of the OX40 agonist ivuxolimab. The TCR comes from an adult with an advanced solid tumor such as melanoma, head and neck, liver or kidney cancer. V usage is TRBV7-2 and J usage is TRBJ1-5; D is ambiguous. The DNA for the CDR3 is TGTGCCAGCAGTACCCATAGCAATCAGCCCCAGCATTTT. It translates to CASSTHSNQPQHF. The whole variable domain, remainder taken from reference TRBV7-2 and TRBJ1-5, is GAGVSQSPSNKVTEKGKDVELRCDPISGHTALYWYRQSLGQGLEFLIYFQGNSAPDKSGLPSDRFSAERTGGSVSTLTIQRTQQEDSAVYLCASSTHSNQPQHFGDGTRLSIL.